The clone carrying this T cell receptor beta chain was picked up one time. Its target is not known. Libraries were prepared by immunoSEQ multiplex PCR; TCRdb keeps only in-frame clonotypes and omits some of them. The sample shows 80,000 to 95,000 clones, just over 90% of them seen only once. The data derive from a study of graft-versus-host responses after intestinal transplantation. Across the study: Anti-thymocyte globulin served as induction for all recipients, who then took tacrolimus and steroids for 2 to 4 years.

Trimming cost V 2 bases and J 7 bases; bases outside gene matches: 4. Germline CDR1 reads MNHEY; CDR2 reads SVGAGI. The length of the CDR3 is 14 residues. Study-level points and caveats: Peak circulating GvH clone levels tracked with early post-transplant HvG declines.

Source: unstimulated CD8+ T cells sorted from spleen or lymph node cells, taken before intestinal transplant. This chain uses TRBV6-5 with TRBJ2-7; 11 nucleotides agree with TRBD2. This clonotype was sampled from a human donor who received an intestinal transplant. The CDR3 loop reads CASSYTSGGGEQYF. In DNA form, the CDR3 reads TGTGCCAGCAGTTACACTAGCGGGGGAGGGGAGCAGTACTTC.